This paragraph covers one TCR beta chain sequence. Germline CDR1 is SEHNR and CDR2 is FQNEAQ (reference sequence). Trimming pared 1 base from V and 6 bases from J, leaving 16 bases between. This CDR3 is 16 amino acids long. Time point given: newly diagnosed GD, antithyroid drugs for less than 3 months. RNA extracted from PBMCs served as the sequencing template. The sample is drawn from a study of regulatory T cells in long-lasting Graves disease. Building of the TCR beta libraries involved iRepertoire HTBI primers and Arm-PCR of CDR3 regions. MiXCR was run by TCRdb on the multiplex PCR reads, yielding one entry per CDR3 protein. Of about 540,000 distinct CDR3 sequences listed, approximately 15% were seen once; the top ten hold approximately 9.3%. This sample also appeared in a second study, on T cells in Graves' hyperthyroidism and ophthalmopathy.

V is TRBV7-9 and J is TRBJ2-4, with D possibly TRBD2 on 6 matching bases. Specimen: peripheral blood mononuclear cells (PBMCs), collected at new diagnosis, from a patient treated with antithyroid drugs. The TCR sequence derives from a man aged 25-45 years with Graves disease. As DNA, the CDR3 is TGTGCCAGCAGCTTAGACCTAGCGCGAAGTCGAAACATTCAGTACTTC. Translation gives CASSLDLARSRNIQYF.